The sequence of this TCR beta chain was determined in a study of T-cell memory formation after mild COVID-19. Whole-study results and caveats: Contracting clones localized mainly to CM and EM when CD4+ and mainly to EMRA when CD8+.

This clonotype was counted at least ten times. The antigen remains undetermined. MiXCR, run by TCRdb on the 5' RACE reads, gives a single entry per CDR3 protein. This table has about 500,000 distinct CDR3 sequences, roughly 22% appearing once. V was clipped by 5 bases and J by 2 bases, with 12 bases between them. There are 15 residues in the CDR3. From germline, CDR1 is SEHNR and CDR2 FQNEAQ (reference sequence). Specimen: PBMCs or a T cell subset sorted from them (not recorded which). The chain carries TRBV7-9 and TRBJ2-2; D is possibly TRBD2 (6 bases). The sequence came from an adult woman who had mild COVID-19 (a few samples of this study predate the infection). Cell type and time point are not known. The CDR3 sequence: CASSNPSANTGELFF. In DNA, the CDR3 is TGTGCCAGCAGCAACCCTAGCGCTAACACCGGGGAGCTGTTTTTT.